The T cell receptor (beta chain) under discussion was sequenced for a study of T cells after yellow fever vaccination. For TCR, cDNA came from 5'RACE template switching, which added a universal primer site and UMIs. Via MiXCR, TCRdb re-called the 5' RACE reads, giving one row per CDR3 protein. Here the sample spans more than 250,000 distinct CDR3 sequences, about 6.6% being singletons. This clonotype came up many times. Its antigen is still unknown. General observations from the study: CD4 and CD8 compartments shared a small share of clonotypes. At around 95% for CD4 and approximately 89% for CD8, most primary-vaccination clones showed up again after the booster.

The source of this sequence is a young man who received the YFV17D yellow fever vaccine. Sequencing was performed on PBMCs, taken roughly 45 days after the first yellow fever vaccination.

DNA of the CDR3: TGCGCCAGCAGCTCCTGGGGCAGGGGCTCCTCTGGGGCCAACGTCCTGACTTTC. It yields the protein CASSSWGRGSSGANVLTF. The chain uses TRBV4-3 and TRBJ2-6, with D possibly TRBD1 on 6 matching bases. CDR1 LGHNA and CDR2 YSLEER come from the germline V gene. V shed 5 bases and J shed 0 bases, with 17 bases lying between them. The CDR3 has 18 amino acids.